These T cell receptor beta chains were read from a single sample in a study of control samples from healthy donors and cancer patients. Profiled with immunoSEQ multiplex PCR; TCRdb holds only in-frame clones, not every one. The data show about 120,000 clones, roughly 88% seen once. Sequencing input: blood. Receptors originate from a man aged 40-49 years in good health. Both conserved end residues are trimmed from each CDR3.

j_call v_call cdr3_length cdr3_aa
TRBJ2-7 TRBV4-1 14 ASSQDYQGPLGEQY
TRBJ2-5 TRBV4-3 13 ASSQGAGGQETQY
TRBJ1-4 TRBV4-1 12 ASSQAPIGEKLF
TRBJ2-7 TRBV30 10 AWSIGLAEQY
TRBJ2-2 TRBV9 13 ASSVSRGNTGELF
TRBJ1-2 TRBV20-1 9 SASDSYGYT
TRBJ1-4 TRBV2 12 ASREFGQGEKLF
TRBJ1-5 TRBV24-1 13 ATSDGEAYNQPQH
TRBJ1-5 TRBV4-1 14 ASSAGGIGSNQPQH
TRBJ1-1 TRBV6-5 11 ASRVASNTEAF
TRBJ2-6 TRBV7-3 13 ASSPPGFGANVLT
TRBJ1-2 TRBV5-4 12 ASSSGKVRYGYT